Below are 19 T cell receptor beta chains sequenced from a single sample in a study of blood T cell repertoires in COVID-19 (dated by TCRdb to the early 2020s). To prepare the library, the immunoSEQ multiplex PCR assay was applied. In TCRdb, the immuneACCESS table is reduced to in-frame sequences with V and J assigned. These tables do not hold every clone; where another copy was compared, an unresolved V gene accounts for under half, and the others remain unexplained. This sample has 150,000 to 200,000 clones in its table, and around nine tenths of those were observed once. Approximately 10% of the sample is taken by the ten largest. The material sequenced was peripheral blood. The receptors here all came from a woman in her seventies with COVID-19, enrolled during active disease.

This clone showed up just a few times. The chain carries TRBV2 and TRBJ2-7, with 9 bases that match TRBD1. Looked up from germline, CDR1 is SNHLY and CDR2 is FYNNEI. Trimming at V came to 8 bases and at J to 7 bases, leaving 12 bases not matched to a gene. This CDR3 region has 14 residues. The CDR3 spells CASGKDRGGGEQYF. In DNA form, the CDR3 reads TGTGCCAGCGGTAAGGACAGGGGAGGTGGGGAGCAGTACTTC. Full variable domain (outside the CDR3, taken from reference TRBV2 and TRBJ2-7): EPEVTQTPSHQVTQMGQEVILRCVPISNHLYFYWYRQILGQKVEFLVSFYNNEISEKSEIFDDQFSVERPDGSNFTLKIRSTKLEDSAMYFCASGKDRGGGEQYFGPGTRLTVT.

The genes are TRBV2 and TRBJ2-3; D possibly corresponds to TRBD1 (5 bases). This CDR3 contains 14 residues. V lost 6 bases and J lost 0, with 10 bases in between. Per the germline V gene, CDR1 is SNHLY and CDR2 is FYNNEI. Written as DNA, the CDR3 is TGTGCCAGCAGGGACACCTTTAGCACAGATACGCAGTATTTT. Translated: CASRDTFSTDTQYF. The whole variable domain, remainder taken from reference TRBV2 and TRBJ2-3, is EPEVTQTPSHQVTQMGQEVILRCVPISNHLYFYWYRQILGQKVEFLVSFYNNEISEKSEIFDDQFSVERPDGSNFTLKIRSTKLEDSAMYFCASRDTFSTDTQYFGPGTRLTVL.

Points on this clone: At one boundary the junction diverges from the germline segment, which might be a read error. The V and J genes are TRBV7-9 and TRBJ1-1, with D unclear. This CDR3 spans 13 amino acids. Germline CDR1 and CDR2: SEHNR and FQNEAQ (reference sequence). Here the CDR3 reads CASSFSLAGGFAF. CDR3 nucleotide sequence: TGTGCCAGCAGCTTCTCCCTGGCAGGTGGGTTTGCCTTT.

The gene calls are TRBV28 and TRBJ1-4, with 7 bases lining up with TRBD1. Germline V lookup: CDR1 MDHEN, CDR2 SYDVKM. Trimming at V came to 6 bases and at J to 4 bases, leaving 8 bases not matched to a gene. This CDR3 region has 15 residues. CDR3 bases: TGTGCCAGCAGGCAACCGGGACAGCGTAATGAAAAACTGTTTTTT. It yields the protein CASRQPGQRNEKLFF.

This sequence joins TRBV5-1 and TRBJ1-2; tentative D call: TRBD1 (6 bases). The germline V gene has CDR1 SGHRS and CDR2 YFSETQ. The V end lost 1 base, the J end lost 1 base, and 11 bases lay between the germline ends. The CDR3 contains 15 residues. The CDR3 DNA sequence: TGCGCCAGCAGCTTGTCGGGACACCTTAACTATGGCTACACCTTC. Translation gives CASSLSGHLNYGYTF.

The chain combines TRBV5-4 with TRBJ2-1; maybe TRBD2 (6 bases). V shed 2 bases and J shed 2 bases, with 14 bases lying between them. The CDR3 consists of 16 residues. In germline, CDR1 is SGHNT, CDR2 YYREEE (reference sequence). CDR3 loop: CASSFITGGAYNEQFF. The CDR3 nucleotides read TGTGCCAGCAGCTTTATCACGGGCGGGGCCTACAATGAGCAGTTCTTC.

The V and J genes are TRBV2 and TRBJ1-2; the D is unclear. The CDR3 sequence is 16 residues long. The germline V and J ends were trimmed by 5 bases and 0 bases, with 16 bases remaining between them. The germline V gene encodes CDR1 SNHLY and CDR2 FYNNEI. The CDR3 reads CASSPRAGTSNYGYTF. The DNA of the CDR3 is TGTGCCAGCAGTCCGCGGGCAGGCACCTCTAACTATGGCTACACCTTC.

J is TRBJ2-2 and V is TRBV7-2, with D maybe TRBD2 (6 bases). Trimming removed 2 bases from V and 7 bases from J, with 11 bases in between. Germline V gives CDR1 SGHTA, CDR2 FQGNSA. The CDR3 has 14 residues. CDR3 protein: CASSLSGGNGELFF. CDR3 DNA: TGTGCCAGCAGCTTATCTGGGGGGAACGGGGAGCTGTTTTTT.

The V call is TRBV5-4, the J call TRBJ1-6; 7 bases agree with TRBD1. Germline V gene data show CDR1 as SGHNT and CDR2 as YYREEE (reference sequence). V lost 4 bases and J lost 10; bases outside the gene matches: 8. This CDR3 comprises 14 residues. This CDR3 reads CASSTKQGNSPLHF. The DNA for the CDR3 is TGTGCCAGCAGCACCAAACAGGGGAACTCACCCCTCCACTTT.

This clone was observed once. This chain connects TRBV9 to TRBJ1-4; D unresolved. V lost 4 bases and J lost 2, with 9 bases in between. Germline CDR1 is SGDLS and CDR2 is YYNGEE. The CDR3 runs 14 residues. The DNA of the CDR3 is TGTGCCAGCAGCCCTCATGAGACTAATGAAAAACTGTTTTTT. It translates to CASSPHETNEKLFF.

The chain combines TRBV11-2 with TRBJ2-3, with D tentatively TRBD2 (6 bases). CDR3 length: 17 residues. CDR1 is SGHAT and CDR2 is FQNNGV in the germline V gene. With 1 base removed from V and 14 bases from J, the gap between germline ends came to 28 bases. The CDR3 DNA is TGTGCCAGCAGCTTAGTGCCGTCGGGTATGCAAACGGGAGCCCTGTATTTT. Its protein product is CASSLVPSGMQTGALYF.

The V gene is TRBV2, the J gene TRBJ2-7; 8 nucleotides agree with TRBD1. The CDR3 loop spans 15 amino acids. Germline V gene sequence: CDR1 SNHLY, CDR2 FYNNEI. Trimming took 6 bases from V and 5 from J; bases not matched to a gene: 12. In DNA, the CDR3 is TGTGCCAGCAGCCCAAGATCGACAGGGGTTAACGAGCAGTACTTC. Amino acid sequence: CASSPRSTGVNEQYF.

V usage is TRBV9 and J usage is TRBJ2-7; 7 nucleotides align to TRBD1. With V trimmed by 1 base and J by 3 bases, 4 bases remained unmatched. Per the germline V gene, CDR1 is SGDLS and CDR2 is YYNGEE. This CDR3 spans 14 amino acids. CDR3 region: CASSVSGQNYEQYF. CDR3 nucleotide sequence: TGTGCCAGCAGCGTATCGGGACAGAACTACGAGCAGTACTTC.

This clone showed up many times. The V call is TRBV4-1, the J call TRBJ1-4; D call uncertain. This CDR3 is built from 16 residues. CDR1 and CDR2 (germline): MGHRA, YSYEKL. Between the trimmed V and J ends, which lost 1 base and 5 bases, there was a span of 14 bases. DNA for the CDR3: TGCGCCAGCAGCCAAGCGTTCGGGGATTCAAATGAAAAACTGTTTTTT. It translates to CASSQAFGDSNEKLFF.

The V and J genes are TRBV6-1 and TRBJ1-2; no definite D call. Trimming shortened V by 2 bases and J by 2 bases, and 12 bases separated the two germline ends. Germline V CDR1 and CDR2: MNHNS, SASEGT. The CDR3 sequence is 15 residues long. This CDR3 reads CASSENSLKNYGYTF. In nucleotides, the CDR3 is TGTGCCAGCAGTGAAAACAGCCTTAAGAACTATGGCTACACCTTC.

The chain uses TRBV20-1 and TRBJ1-2; 7 bases agree with TRBD1. Trimming removed 3 bases from V and 4 bases from J; junction bases left unmatched: 8. The CDR3 runs to 14 residues. CDR1 and CDR2 (germline): DFQATT, SNEGSKA (reference sequence). The CDR3 DNA reads TGCAGTGCTAGTGCGGGACAGACACTCTATGGCTACACCTTC. Translation gives CSASAGQTLYGYTF.

This chain connects TRBV10-3 to TRBJ1-1; D is unresolved. This CDR3 has 17 amino acids. The germline V gene encodes CDR1 ENHRY and CDR2 SYGVKD. V lost 4 bases to trimming and J lost 1 base, with 19 bases between them. The CDR3 DNA reads TGTGCCATCAGTGCAATTGCTAACGCGGGTGAGAACACTGAAGCTTTCTTT. This sequence encodes CAISAIANAGENTEAFF.

The chain combines TRBV5-1 with TRBJ1-1, with TRBD1 identical over 9 bases. Trimming took 0 bases from V and 7 from J; bases not matched to a gene: 10. There are 16 residues in the CDR3. Per germline, CDR1 SGHRS and CDR2 YFSETQ. The CDR3 is CASSLEPGTGRGEAFF. CDR3 in DNA: TGCGCCAGCAGCTTGGAGCCCGGGACAGGGCGCGGTGAAGCTTTCTTT.

The rearrangement uses TRBV18 and TRBJ1-3; D gene ambiguous. From germline, CDR1 is KGHSH and CDR2 LQKENI. The V end was cut by 2 bases, the J end by 1 base, with 9 bases between. This CDR3 contains 15 residues. CDR3 sequence: CASSPTSLSGNTIYF. The CDR3 DNA is TGTGCCAGCTCACCAACCAGTCTTTCTGGAAACACCATATATTTT.